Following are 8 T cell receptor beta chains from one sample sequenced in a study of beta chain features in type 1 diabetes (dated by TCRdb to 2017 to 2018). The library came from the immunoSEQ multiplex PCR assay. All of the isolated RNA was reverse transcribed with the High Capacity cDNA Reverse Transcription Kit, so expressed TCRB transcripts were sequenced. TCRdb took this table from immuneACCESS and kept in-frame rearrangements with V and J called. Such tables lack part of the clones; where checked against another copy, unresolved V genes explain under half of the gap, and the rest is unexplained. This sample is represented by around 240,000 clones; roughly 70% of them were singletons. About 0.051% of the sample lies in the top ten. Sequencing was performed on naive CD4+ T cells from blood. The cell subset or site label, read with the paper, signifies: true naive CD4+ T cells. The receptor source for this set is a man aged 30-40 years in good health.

The CDR3 reads CASSSRSLGVSYNEQFF. In nucleotides, the CDR3 is TGTGCCAGCAGCTCCCGCTCTCTGGGAGTTTCTTACAATGAGCAGTTCTTC. V usage is TRBV11-2 and J usage is TRBJ2-1; a weak D match, TRBD2 (5 bases). Germline CDR1 SGHAT, CDR2 FQNNGV. Deletions cut 4 bases from V and 4 bases from J, with 20 bases between. CDR3 size: 17 residues.

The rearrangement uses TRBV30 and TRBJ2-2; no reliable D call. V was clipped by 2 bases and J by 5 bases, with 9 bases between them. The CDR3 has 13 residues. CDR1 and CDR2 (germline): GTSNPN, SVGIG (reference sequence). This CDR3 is CAWSPFGTGELFF. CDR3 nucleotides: TGTGCCTGGAGTCCCTTCGGTACCGGGGAGCTGTTTTTT.

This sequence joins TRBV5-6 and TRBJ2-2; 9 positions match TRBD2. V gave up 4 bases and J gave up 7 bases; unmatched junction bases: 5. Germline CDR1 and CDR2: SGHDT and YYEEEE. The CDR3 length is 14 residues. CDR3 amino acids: CASSTGLAHGELFF. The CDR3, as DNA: TGTGCCAGCAGCACCGGACTAGCGCACGGGGAGCTGTTTTTT.

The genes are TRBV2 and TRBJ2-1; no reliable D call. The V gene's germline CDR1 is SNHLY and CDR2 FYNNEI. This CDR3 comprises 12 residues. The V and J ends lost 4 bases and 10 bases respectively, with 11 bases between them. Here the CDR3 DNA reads TGTGCCAGCAGTGTTGACGGTACGGAGCAGTTCTTC. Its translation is CASSVDGTEQFF. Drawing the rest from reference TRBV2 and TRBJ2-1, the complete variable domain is EPEVTQTPSHQVTQMGQEVILRCVPISNHLYFYWYRQILGQKVEFLVSFYNNEISEKSEIFDDQFSVERPDGSNFTLKIRSTKLEDSAMYFCASSVDGTEQFFGPGTRLTVL.

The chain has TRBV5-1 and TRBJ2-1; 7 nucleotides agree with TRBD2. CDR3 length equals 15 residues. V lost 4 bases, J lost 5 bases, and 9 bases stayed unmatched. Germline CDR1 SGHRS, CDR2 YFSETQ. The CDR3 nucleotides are TGCGCCAGCAGCCCCCAAGGGCGGGGGAACAATGAGCAGTTCTTC. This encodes CASSPQGRGNNEQFF. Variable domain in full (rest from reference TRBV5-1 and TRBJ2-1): KAGVTQTPRYLIKTRGQQVTLSCSPISGHRSVSWYQQTPGQGLQFLFEYFSETQRNKGNFPGRFSGRQFSNSRSEMNVSTLELGDSALYLCASSPQGRGNNEQFFGPGTRLTVL.

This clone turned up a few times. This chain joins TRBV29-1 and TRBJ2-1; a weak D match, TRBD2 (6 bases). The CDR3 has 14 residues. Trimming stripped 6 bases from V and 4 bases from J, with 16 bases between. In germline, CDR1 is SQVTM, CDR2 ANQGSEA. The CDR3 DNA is TGCAGCGTCGCCGGACTAAAGACATACAATGAGCAGTTCTTC. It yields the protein CSVAGLKTYNEQFF.

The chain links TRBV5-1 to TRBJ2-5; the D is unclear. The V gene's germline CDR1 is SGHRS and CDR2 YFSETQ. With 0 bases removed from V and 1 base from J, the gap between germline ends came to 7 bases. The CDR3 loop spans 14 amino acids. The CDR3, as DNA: TGCGCCAGCAGCTTGGACAGTGTCCAAGAGACCCAGTACTTC. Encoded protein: CASSLDSVQETQYF.

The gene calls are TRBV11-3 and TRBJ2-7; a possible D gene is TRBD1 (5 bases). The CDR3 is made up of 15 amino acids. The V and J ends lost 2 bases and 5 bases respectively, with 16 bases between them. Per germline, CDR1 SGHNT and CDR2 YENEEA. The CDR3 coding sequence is TGTGCCAGCAGCTTAAGCTTCAGGGCCTACCACGAGCAGTACTTC. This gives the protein CASSLSFRAYHEQYF.